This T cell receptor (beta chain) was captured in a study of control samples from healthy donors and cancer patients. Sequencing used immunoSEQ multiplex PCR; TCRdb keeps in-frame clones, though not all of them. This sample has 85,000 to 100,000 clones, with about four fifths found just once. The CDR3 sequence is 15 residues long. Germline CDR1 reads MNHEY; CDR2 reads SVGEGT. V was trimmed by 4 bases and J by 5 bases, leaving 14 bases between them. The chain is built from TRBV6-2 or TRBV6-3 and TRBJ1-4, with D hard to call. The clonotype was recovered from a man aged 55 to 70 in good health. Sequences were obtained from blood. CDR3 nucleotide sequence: TGTGCCAGCAGTTCCCCGGGGAGAACCAATGAAAAACTGTTTTTT. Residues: CASSSPGRTNEKLFF.